The clone carrying this T cell receptor beta chain has a handful of counts. No antigen is known for it. This entry comes from a study of T cells in Graves' hyperthyroidism and ophthalmopathy. CDR1 is SGHRS, CDR2 YFSETQ, per germline. This CDR3 contains 14 residues. With 1 base removed from V and 7 bases from J, the gap between germline ends came to 14 bases. Findings and limits, study-wide: A 13 V-J signature model discriminated ophthalmopathy versus stable hyperthyroidism. The blood repertoire included most of the expanded thyroid clonotypes above 0.001. The model anticipated ophthalmopathy a median 6.5 months pre-onset.

Orbital computed tomography and thyroid ultrasound, together with serum TRAb and thyroxine and clinical symptoms, were used for diagnoses. RNA transcripts were the template for amplifying TCR beta CDR3 regions. An initial round of RT-PCR targeting the TCR CDR3 relied on the HTBI primer set. TCRdb used MiXCR to reprocess the multiplex PCR reads, holding one entry per CDR3 protein. This table holds around 500,000 distinct CDR3 sequences, about 15% found once. Sequenced sample: blood. This clonotype was sampled from a woman between 18 and 29 years old with Graves' hyperthyroidism. The chain has TRBV5-1 and TRBJ1-2, with D unclear. The CDR3 DNA reads TGCGCCAGCAGCTTGACCGCAGGAGGCGGTGGCTACACCTTC. Translating it yields CASSLTAGGGGYTF.